Presented here are 8 T cell receptor beta chains from one specimen sequenced in a study of cytomegalovirus exposure and HLA in healthy donors. Measured with immunoSEQ multiplex PCR; TCRdb has only the in-frame clones, and not every one. In the table there are 300,000 to 400,000 clones, 86% of which are singletons. The specimen sequenced was PBMCs. These receptors all stem from a woman aged 18-29 years in good health and CMV-seronegative.

This clone showed up just a few times. J is TRBJ1-2 and V is TRBV4-2; no reliable D call. CDR1 is LGHNA and CDR2 is YNFKEQ in the germline V gene. Trimming removed 0 bases at V and 6 bases at J, with 8 bases between. The CDR3 spans 13 residues. CDR3 amino acids: CASSQDRGNGYTF. CDR3 nucleotides: TGTGCCAGCAGCCAAGATCGAGGGAATGGCTACACCTTC.

The chain carries TRBV7-2 and TRBJ1-4; D may be TRBD1 (6 bases). The CDR3 covers 12 residues. Trimming cost V 5 bases and J 13 bases, with 14 bases left between them. Germline values: CDR1 SGHTA, CDR2 FQGNSA. The CDR3 bases are TGTGCCAGCAGCGCCCACAGGGTAGGACTGTTTTTT. This translates into CASSAHRVGLFF.

J is TRBJ2-1 and V is TRBV2; 8 bases map to TRBD1. J was trimmed by 7 bases and V by 10 bases; bases with no gene match: 12. This CDR3 comprises 14 residues. CDR1 SNHLY and CDR2 FYNNEI come from the germline V gene. The CDR3 here is CATEGGTGPNEQFF. The CDR3 coding sequence is TGTGCCACCGAAGGTGGGACAGGACCTAATGAGCAGTTCTTC.

This chain links TRBV5-6 with TRBJ2-5, with D possibly TRBD2 on 6 matching bases. The CDR3 has 12 amino acids. The V end lost 4 bases, the J end lost 9 bases, and 13 bases lay between the germline ends. Germline CDR1 reads SGHDT; CDR2 reads YYEEEE. CDR3 protein: CASSPGVGAQYF. CDR3 sequence (DNA): TGTGCCAGCAGCCCGGGAGTCGGGGCCCAGTACTTC.

V is TRBV6-5 and J is TRBJ1-4; D perhaps matches TRBD1 (5 bases). Trimming removed 0 bases from V and 4 bases from J, with 9 bases in between. This CDR3 contains 15 residues. CDR1 MNHEY and CDR2 SVGAGI come from the germline V gene. Here the CDR3 reads CASSYSWQGNEKLFF. The CDR3 nucleotides are TGTGCCAGCAGTTACTCGTGGCAGGGTAATGAAAAACTGTTTTTT.

The chain uses TRBV29-1 and TRBJ2-2, with D perhaps TRBD1 (6 bases). Per germline, CDR1 SQVTM and CDR2 ANQGSEA. This CDR3 spans 15 amino acids. The V gene lost 1 base and the J gene lost 5 bases, with 14 bases spanning the gap. CDR3 nucleotides: TGCAGCGTTGAAGGGTCAGGGGCATGGACCGGGGAGCTGTTTTTT. Its translation: CSVEGSGAWTGELFF.

The chain has TRBV28 and TRBJ2-3; possibly TRBD2 for D (5 bases). Germline V gene sequence: CDR1 MDHEN, CDR2 SYDVKM. This CDR3 contains 13 residues. The V and J ends lost 4 bases and 4 bases respectively, with 9 bases between them. CDR3 bases: TGTGCCAGCAGTTACGGGATCTCAGATACGCAGTATTTT. Residues: CASSYGISDTQYF. The complete variable domain, with remaining parts taken from reference TRBV28 and TRBJ2-3, reads DVKVTQSSRYLVKRTGEKVFLECVQDMDHENMFWYRQDPGLGLRLIYFSYDVKMKEKGDIPEGYSVSREKKERFSLILESASTNQTSMYLCASSYGISDTQYFGPGTRLTVL.

This clone has just a few counts. CDR3 residues: CASSVGPMNTEAFF. As DNA, the CDR3 is TGTGCCAGCAGCGTAGGCCCTATGAACACTGAAGCTTTCTTT. The chain carries TRBV9 and TRBJ1-1; D ambiguous. The V end was cut by 0 bases, the J end by 0 bases, with 6 bases between. The CDR3 length is 14 residues. The germline V gene has CDR1 SGDLS and CDR2 YYNGEE.